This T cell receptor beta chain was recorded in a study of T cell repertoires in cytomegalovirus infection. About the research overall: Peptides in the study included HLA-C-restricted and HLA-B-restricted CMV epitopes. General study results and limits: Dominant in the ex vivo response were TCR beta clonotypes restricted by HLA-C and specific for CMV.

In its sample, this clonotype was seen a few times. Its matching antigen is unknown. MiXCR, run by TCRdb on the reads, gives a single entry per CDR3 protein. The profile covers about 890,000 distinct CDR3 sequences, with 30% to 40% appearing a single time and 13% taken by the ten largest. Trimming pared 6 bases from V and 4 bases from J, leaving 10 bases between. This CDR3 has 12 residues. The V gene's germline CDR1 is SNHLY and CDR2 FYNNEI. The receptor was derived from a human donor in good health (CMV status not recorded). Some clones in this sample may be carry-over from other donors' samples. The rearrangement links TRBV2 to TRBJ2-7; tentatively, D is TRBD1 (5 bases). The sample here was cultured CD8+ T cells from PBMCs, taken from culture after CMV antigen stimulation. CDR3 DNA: TGTGCCAGCAGCAGGGATGTTTACGAGCAGTACTTC. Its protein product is CASSRDVYEQYF.